A few counts support the clone carrying this T cell receptor (beta chain). Its antigen is undetermined. V lost 4 bases to trimming and J lost 5 bases; unmatched junction nucleotides: 6. This CDR3 has 15 amino acids. These data belong to a study of T-cell memory formation after mild COVID-19. Study results and limitations: Day 15 to 85 contracting clones showed balanced CD4/CD8; later expanders leaned CD4+. Some clones that responded were present in memory (sampled pre-infection), which suggests cross-reactive memory joined.

From the 5' RACE reads, TCRdb called clonotypes with MiXCR, one entry per CDR3 protein. The sample consists of roughly 580,000 distinct CDR3 sequences, 15% to 20% of them appearing once. Sequencing was carried out using PBMCs or a T cell subset sorted from them (not recorded which). The rearrangement uses TRBV12-3 or TRBV12-4 and TRBJ2-7; TRBD2 matches at 12 bases. The clonotype was recovered from an adult woman who had mild COVID-19 (a few samples of this study predate the infection). Cell type and time point are not known. The DNA for the CDR3 is TGTGCCAGCAGTTCGCTAGCGGGAGGGCCCAACGAGCAGTACTTC. It is translated as CASSSLAGGPNEQYF.